This TCR beta chain was obtained from a study of human T cells and chemical hapten exposure. From the RACE reads, TCRdb called clonotypes with MiXCR, one entry per CDR3 protein. The sample shows around 300,000 distinct CDR3 sequences, approximately 6.3% of them seen only once. Time point reported: patch test 1, 2 weeks after DPC sensitization. The treatment denotes: therapeutic diphenylcyclopropenone sensitization with weekly scalp DPC. Blood, whole and unfractionated, served as the source for total RNA extraction. This CDR3 region has 13 residues. Germline CDR1 is LGHNT and CDR2 is FRNRAP. V lost 6 bases and J lost 11; bases outside the gene matches: 6. Overall study findings and caveats: The study found that DPC sensitization did not change TCRs above 1 in 1000 frequency. Patch test score was positively correlated with the counts of PT1 expanded TCRs. Compared to controls, expanded TCRs made significantly more large clusters of similar CDR3s.

This clonotype was picked up a small number of times. The antigen remains undetermined. This specimen consisted of whole blood, obtained in connection with sensitization to the hapten diphenylcyclopropenone (DPC). The clonotype originates from a woman younger than 35 with alopecia areata. Some clones in this sample may be carry-over from other donors' samples. The J gene is TRBJ1-6, the V gene TRBV12-5; 8 bases are a match to TRBD1. In DNA form, the CDR3 reads TGTGCTAGTGGAAGACAGGGGAGGACACCCCTCCACTTT. Translated: CASGRQGRTPLHF. The full variable domain, with the rest looked up from reference TRBV12-5 and TRBJ1-6, is DARVTQTPRHKVTEMGQEVTMRCQPILGHNTVFWYRQTMMQGLELLAYFRNRAPLDDSGMPKDRFSAEMPDATLATLKIQPSEPRDSAVYFCASGRQGRTPLHFGNGTRLTVT.